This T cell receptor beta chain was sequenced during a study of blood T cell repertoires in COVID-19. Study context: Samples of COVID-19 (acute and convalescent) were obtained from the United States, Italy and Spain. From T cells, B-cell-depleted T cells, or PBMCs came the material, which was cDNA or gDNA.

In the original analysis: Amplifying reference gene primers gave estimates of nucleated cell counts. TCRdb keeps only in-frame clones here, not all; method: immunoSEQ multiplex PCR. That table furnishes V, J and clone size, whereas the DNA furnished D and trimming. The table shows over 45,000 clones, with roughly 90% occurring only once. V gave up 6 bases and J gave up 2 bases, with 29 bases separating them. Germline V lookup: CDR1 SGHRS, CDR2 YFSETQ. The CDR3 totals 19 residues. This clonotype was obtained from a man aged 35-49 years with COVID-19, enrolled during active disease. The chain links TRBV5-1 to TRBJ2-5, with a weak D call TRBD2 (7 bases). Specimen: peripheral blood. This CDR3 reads CASTIDPPLSGGPQETQYF. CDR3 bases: TGCGCCAGCACCATTGACCCACCCCTCTCGGGGGGCCCACAAGAGACCCAGTACTTC. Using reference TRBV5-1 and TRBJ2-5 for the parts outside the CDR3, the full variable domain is KAGVTQTPRYLIKTRGQQVTLSCSPISGHRSVSWYQQTPGQGLQFLFEYFSETQRNKGNFPGRFSGRQFSNSRSEMNVSTLELGDSALYLCASTIDPPLSGGPQETQYFGPGTRLLVL.